Each of the 7 T cell receptor beta chains below was sequenced from the same sample in a study of blood T cells in healthy people across ages. Using a J-beta primer mix together with a sample-barcoded 5' primer, a second PCR was run for roughly 6 to 12 cycles. TCRdb used MiXCR to reprocess the 5' RACE reads, holding one entry per CDR3 protein. Of some 640,000 distinct CDR3 sequences listed, approximately 30% were seen once; the top ten hold about a sixth. Sequencing input: blood. Receptors originate from a woman of 80 years or more in good health.

Turning to this clonotype: A much larger clone lies a single base off, so this may be a read error. The V and J genes are TRBV14 and TRBJ2-7; 9 bases line up with TRBD1. Germline V CDR1 and CDR2: SGHDN, FVKESK. The CDR3 runs 14 residues. V shed 1 base and J 7 bases; nucleotides not matched to a gene: 5. CDR3: CASSQVQGAVEQYF. The DNA for the CDR3 is TGTGCCAGCAGCCAAGTACAGGGGGCGGTAGAGCAGTACTTC. The variable domain in full, with the rest retrieved from reference TRBV14 and TRBJ2-7, is EAGVTQFPSHSVIEKGQTVTLRCDPISGHDNLYWYRRVMGKEIKFLLHFVKESKQDESGMPNNRFLAERTGGTYSTLKVQPAELEDSGVYFCASSQVQGAVEQYFGPGTRLTVT.

The chain is built from TRBV7-8 and TRBJ2-5, with TRBD2 as a possible D gene (6 bases). The CDR3 covers 14 residues. Between the trimmed V and J ends, which lost 5 bases and 5 bases, there was a span of 15 bases. Germline CDR1 is SGHVS and CDR2 is FQNEAQ. The CDR3 protein is CASSRGLREETQYF. In nucleotides, the CDR3 is TGTGCCAGCAGCCGGGGACTTCGCGAGGAGACCCAGTACTTC. Full variable domain (outside the CDR3, taken from reference TRBV7-8 and TRBJ2-5): GAGVSQSPRYKVAKRGQDVALRCDPISGHVSLFWYQQALGQGPEFLTYFQNEAQLDKSGLPSDRFFAERPEGSVSTLKIQRTQQEDSAVYLCASSRGLREETQYFGPGTRLLVL.

This clonotype was counted many times. V and J are TRBV5-1 and TRBJ1-2; D is unclear. V was pared by 4 bases and J by 5 bases, with 15 bases between. The CDR3 sequence is 14 residues long. Germline V gene lookup returns CDR1 SGHRS and CDR2 YFSETQ. The CDR3 region is CASSSNGLEYGYTF. CDR3 DNA: TGCGCCAGCAGCAGTAATGGGCTGGAATATGGCTACACCTTC.

This clonotype was counted only a few times. Since a much larger clone is just one base distant, this may be a read error. The V call is TRBV5-1, the J call TRBJ2-7; D unresolved. This CDR3 contains 14 residues. Germline values: CDR1 SGHRS, CDR2 YFSETQ. Trimming took 0 bases from V and 7 from J, leaving 14 bases between them. The CDR3 loop reads CASSLEGPNNEQYF. CDR3 coding DNA: TGCGCCAGCAGCTTGGAAGGTCCGAACAATGAGCAGTACTTC.

In its sample, this clonotype was seen many times. The chain joins TRBV7-9 to TRBJ1-1; D not resolved. Germline CDR1 reads SEHNR; CDR2 reads FQNEAQ (reference sequence). Trimming shortened V by 5 bases and J by 0 bases, and 13 bases separated the two germline ends. The CDR3 is 15 amino acids. CDR3 protein: CASSPRRRMNTEAFF. CDR3 coding DNA: TGTGCCAGCAGCCCCCGAAGGAGGATGAACACTGAAGCTTTCTTT.

This clonotype was counted a few times. This chain's CDR3 is CASSYSREDRENTEAFF. Written as DNA, the CDR3 is TGTGCCAGCAGTTACTCTCGAGAGGACAGGGAGAACACTGAAGCTTTCTTT. V gene TRBV6-2 or TRBV6-3 combines with J gene TRBJ1-1; 8 nucleotides align to TRBD1. Germline trimming cut 0 bases from V and 1 base from J; bases unmatched to any gene: 7. CDR3 length equals 17 residues. Germline V gene lookup returns CDR1 MNHEY and CDR2 SVGEGT.

This clonotype has a count of ten or more. This chain connects TRBV5-1 to TRBJ2-1; D may correspond to TRBD1 or TRBD2 (5 bases each). CDR1 and CDR2 from the germline V gene are SGHRS and YFSETQ. The V end lost 2 bases, the J end lost 9 bases, and 18 bases lay between the germline ends. The length of the CDR3 is 15 residues. DNA for the CDR3: TGCGCCAGCAGCTTAGGCTCGGGGCAGGGCGGTGAGCAGTTCTTC. It is translated as CASSLGSGQGGEQFF.